This TCR beta chain was documented in a study of cytomegalovirus exposure and HLA in healthy donors. The CDR3 spans 15 residues. Trimming shortened V by 3 bases and J by 4 bases, and 12 bases separated the two germline ends. The germline CDR1 and CDR2 sequences are SGHTA and FQGTGA. With 60 Vbeta and 13 Jbeta primers, the PCR was carried out. Clones were read by immunoSEQ multiplex PCR, and TCRdb kept only the in-frame ones, dropping some. There are a few hundred thousand clones in the sample; about 75% occur only once, and roughly 2% lies in the top ten. The genes are TRBV7-3 and TRBJ2-2, with D uncertain. This receptor was identified in a woman in her twenties or thirties in good health and CMV-seronegative. Input material: PBMCs. DNA for the CDR3: TGTGCCAGCAGCTTGGGTAGCCGTACCACCGGGGAGCTGTTTTTT. This sequence encodes CASSLGSRTTGELFF.